Described below is a single T cell receptor (beta chain) sequence and its context. Its matching antigen is unknown. These data come from a study of shared clonotypes between healthy human individuals. Whole-study findings and limits: Around 4.7% of naive CD4 clonotypes were shared across four donors. Researchers sampled blood only, noting tissue repertoires likely differ.

This CDR3 is 13 amino acids long. V dropped 1 base and J dropped 9 bases, with 13 bases sitting between them. Germline CDR1 reads SQVTM; CDR2 reads ANQGSEA. Sequencing used immunoSEQ multiplex PCR; TCRdb keeps in-frame clones, though not all of them. The sample lists roughly 1,800,000 clones; approximately 95% were seen once. It was CD45RO-negative cells, positively selected for CCR7, that made up naive CD8 cells, with terminally differentiated effector memory CD45RA+ cells excluded. The V call is TRBV29-1, the J call TRBJ2-1; TRBD1 is a possible D gene (5 bases). The sequencing input was naive CD8+ T cells sorted from blood. The clonotype comes from a man aged 18 to 29 in good health. CDR3 nucleotides: TGCAGCGTTGAAGGGGGCAGGGTAGGTGAGCAGTTCTTC. Translating it yields CSVEGGRVGEQFF.